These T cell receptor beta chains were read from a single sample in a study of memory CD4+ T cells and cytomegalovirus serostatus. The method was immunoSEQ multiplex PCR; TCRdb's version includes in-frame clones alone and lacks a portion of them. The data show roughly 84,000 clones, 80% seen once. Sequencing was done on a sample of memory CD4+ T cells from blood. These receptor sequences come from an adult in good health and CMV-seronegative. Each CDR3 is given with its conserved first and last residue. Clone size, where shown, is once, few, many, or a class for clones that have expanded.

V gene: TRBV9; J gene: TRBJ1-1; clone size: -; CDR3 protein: CASSVGGGAYTEAFF
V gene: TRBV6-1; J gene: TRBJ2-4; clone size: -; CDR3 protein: CASSDTNIQYF
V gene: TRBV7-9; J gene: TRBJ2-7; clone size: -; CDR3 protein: CASSPRTRTGYYEQYF
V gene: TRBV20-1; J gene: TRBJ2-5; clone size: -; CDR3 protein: CSASTLETQYF
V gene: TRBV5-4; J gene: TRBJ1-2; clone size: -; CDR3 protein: CASSSGQGAMGYGYTF
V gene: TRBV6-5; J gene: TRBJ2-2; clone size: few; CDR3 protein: CASSYGSTGSGELFF
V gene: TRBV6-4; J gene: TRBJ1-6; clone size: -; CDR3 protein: CASSITGEGSPLHF
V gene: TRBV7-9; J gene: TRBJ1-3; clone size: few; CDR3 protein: CASSRPGEYSGNTIYF
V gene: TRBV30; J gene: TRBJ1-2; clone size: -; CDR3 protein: CARTRDRGNYGYTF
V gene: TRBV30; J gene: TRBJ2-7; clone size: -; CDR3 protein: CAWSQVTGGVKYF
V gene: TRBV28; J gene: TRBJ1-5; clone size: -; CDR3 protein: CASSQGTYSNQPQHF